This T cell receptor (beta chain) was profiled in a study of blood T cell repertoires in COVID-19. Overall study context: Acute-phase and convalescent COVID-19 samples originated in the United States, Italy and Spain.

Generated by immunoSEQ multiplex PCR, the TCRdb table keeps only in-frame clones and is missing some. The sample includes approximately 43,000 clones, about four fifths of them seen just once. The TCR was taken from a man aged 40-55 years with active or convalescent COVID-19. Source material: peripheral blood.

As DNA, the CDR3 is TGTGCCAGTCGAAGCGCTGAAGCTTTCTTT. It codes for CASRSAEAFF. J is TRBJ1-1 and V is TRBV19; D is unclear. Germline V gene lookup returns CDR1 LNHDA and CDR2 SQIVND (reference sequence). This CDR3 region has 10 residues. Trimming shortened V by 8 bases and J by 6 bases, and 7 bases separated the two germline ends.